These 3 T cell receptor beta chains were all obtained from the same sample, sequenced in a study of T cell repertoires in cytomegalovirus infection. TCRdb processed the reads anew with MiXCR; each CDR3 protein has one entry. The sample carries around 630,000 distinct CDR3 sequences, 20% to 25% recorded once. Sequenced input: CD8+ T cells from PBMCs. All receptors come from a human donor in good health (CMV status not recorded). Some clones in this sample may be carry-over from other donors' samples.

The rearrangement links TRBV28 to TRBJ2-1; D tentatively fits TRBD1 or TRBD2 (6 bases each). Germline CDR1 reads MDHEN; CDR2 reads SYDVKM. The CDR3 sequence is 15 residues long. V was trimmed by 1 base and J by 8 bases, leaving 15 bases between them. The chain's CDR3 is CASSLYGGAGYEQFF. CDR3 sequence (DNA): TGTGCCAGCAGTTTATACGGGGGCGCCGGGTATGAGCAGTTCTTC.

CDR3 DNA: TGCAGTGCTAGAGATCACTCATCCTACGAGCAGTACTTC. Protein: CSARDHSSYEQYF. This chain joins TRBV20-1 and TRBJ2-7; D remains ambiguous. Germline V gene data show CDR1 as DFQATT and CDR2 as SNEGSKA (reference sequence). The V end lost 0 bases, the J end lost 1 base, and 7 bases lay between the germline ends. This CDR3 region has 13 residues.

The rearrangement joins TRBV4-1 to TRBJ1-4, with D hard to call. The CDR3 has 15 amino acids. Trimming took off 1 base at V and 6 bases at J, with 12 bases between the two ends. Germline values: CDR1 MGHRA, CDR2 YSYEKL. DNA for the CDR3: TGCGCCAGCAGCCAAGGGGTAGGGAGAGATGAAAAACTGTTTTTT. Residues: CASSQGVGRDEKLFF.